The rows below give T cell receptor beta chains drawn from one sample of a study of T cell responses to AZD1222 COVID-19 vaccine. Clones were sequenced by immunoSEQ multiplex PCR, and TCRdb holds only the in-frame ones, with some missing. The sample yields fewer than 150,000 clones, 93% seen once. Source: peripheral blood, taken on day 0 of AZD1222 vaccination. These receptors came from an adult in good health. The CDR3 runs from the conserved cysteine through the conserved F or W. Each record gives: clone size, D gene, J gene, V gene, CDR3 DNA, CDR3 protein. A D gene is named only where the DNA matches it firmly. Part of the rows lack a size; the others show once, few, many or a class for expanded clones.

>NA|TRBD2|TRBJ2-7|TRBV2
TGTGCCAGCAGTGGGACTAGCGGGAGTATCGACGAGCAGTACTTC
CASSGTSGSIDEQYF
>NA|NA|TRBJ2-4|TRBV7-2
TGTGCCAGCAGCCTACGGACAGACCTAGCCAAAAACATTCAGTACTTC
CASSLRTDLAKNIQYF
>NA|NA|TRBJ2-7|TRBV18
TGTGCCAGCTCACCACCGAACCGGGCCGAGCAGTACTTC
CASSPPNRAEQYF
>NA|NA|TRBJ2-5|TRBV15
TGTGCCACCAGCAGAGGGGAAGGCTACCAAGAGACCCAGTACTTC
CATSRGEGYQETQYF
>NA|NA|TRBJ1-3|TRBV29-1
TGCAGCGTTGTATCTTCTGGAAACACCATATATTTT
CSVVSSGNTIYF
>NA|NA|TRBJ1-3|TRBV6-5
TGTGCCAGCAGTTACGACGCCCCGGGTTCTGGAAACACCATATATTTT
CASSYDAPGSGNTIYF
>NA|NA|TRBJ2-7|TRBV12-3/TRBV12-4
TGTGCCAGCAGTTCCCTCCCCGGTGGGGAGCAGTACTTC
CASSSLPGGEQYF
>NA|NA|TRBJ1-5|TRBV25-1
TGTGCCAGCAGTGAACCGGGGTCGGGCCAGCCCCAGCATTTT
CASSEPGSGQPQHF
>once|NA|TRBJ2-2|TRBV9
TGTGCCAGCAGCGTAGCCCCCATGCCCCCCGGGGAGCTGTTTTTT
CASSVAPMPPGELFF
>NA|NA|TRBJ1-6|TRBV5-4
TGTGCCAGCAGCTTTGGGGGTATAGGATCACCCCTCCACTTT
CASSFGGIGSPLHF
>NA|TRBD2|TRBJ2-1|TRBV18
TGTGCCAGCTCACCACGACCGCGGGGGGCGGCCTACAATGAGCAGTTCTTC
CASSPRPRGAAYNEQFF
>NA|NA|TRBJ2-3|TRBV11-2
TGTGCCAGCAGCCACACAGATACGCAGTATTTT
CASSHTDTQYF
>NA|NA|TRBJ1-4|TRBV11-2
TGTGCCAGCAGCTTAGGGCTTCAGGCCCAAGGGGAAAAACTGTTTTTT
CASSLGLQAQGEKLFF
>NA|NA|TRBJ1-2|TRBV19
TGTGCCACCAGACCGGGGCCAGCTCAGTATGGCTACACCTTC
CATRPGPAQYGYTF
>NA|NA|TRBJ1-2|TRBV11-1
TGTGCCAGCAGCCCCCCCGTGGGGAACCCTAACTATGGCTACACCTTC
CASSPPVGNPNYGYTF
>NA|NA|TRBJ1-1|TRBV7-2
TGTGCCAGCAGCATAAACCCGAACACTGAAGCTTTCTTT
CASSINPNTEAFF
>NA|TRBD1|TRBJ1-3|TRBV11-2
TGTGCCAGCAGCTTAGATCGGGACAGCTCTCACTCTGGAAACACCATATATTTT
CASSLDRDSSHSGNTIYF
>NA|TRBD2|TRBJ2-1|TRBV7-7
TGTGCCAGCAGTAATCTAGCGGGAAGTGAATACAATGAGCAGTTCTTC
CASSNLAGSEYNEQFF
>NA|NA|TRBJ1-5|TRBV19
TGTGCCAGTAGTATAGGGGTCGGGAAGGGCAATCAGCCCCAGCATTTT
CASSIGVGKGNQPQHF
>NA|NA|TRBJ1-1|TRBV18
TGTGCCAGCTCACCAGAGGGGGGGAACACTGAAGCTTTCTTT
CASSPEGGNTEAFF
>NA|NA|TRBJ1-5|TRBV4-2
TGTGCCAGCAGCCAAGAAGGTACAGCCAATCAGCCCCAGCATTTT
CASSQEGTANQPQHF
>NA|NA|TRBJ2-5|TRBV3-1/TRBV3-2
TGTGCCAGCAGCCAAAGGGCAGGAGTGAAAGAGACCCAGTACTTC
CASSQRAGVKETQYF
>once|NA|TRBJ1-1|TRBV12-5
TGTGCTAGTGGTTTGGTAAGCGGGAGGGTATCTTTCTTT
CASGLVSGRVSFF
>NA|NA|TRBJ2-1|TRBV6-5
TGTGCCAGCAGATTAGCGGAGCCGAATGAGCAGTTCTTC
CASRLAEPNEQFF
>NA|TRBD1|TRBJ1-2|TRBV10-3
TGTGCCATCAGTGACTTTTCGGACAGGGATTATGGCTACACCTTC
CAISDFSDRDYGYTF
>NA|NA|TRBJ1-1|TRBV7-9
TGTGCCAGCAGCCTTTCAGAGAATGAAGCTTTCTTT
CASSLSENEAFF
>NA|NA|TRBJ1-1|TRBV7-9
TGTGCCAGCAGTTACCAGGGTTTTGGTACTGAAGCTTTCTTT
CASSYQGFGTEAFF
>NA|TRBD2|TRBJ2-7|TRBV3-1/TRBV3-2
TGTGCCAGCAGCCAAGGGGAGACTAGCGGCCCCGGTGGGAGTGGCGAGCAGTACTTC
CASSQGETSGPGGSGEQYF